This TCR beta chain was identified during a study of T cells after yellow fever vaccination. Using its own MiXCR run on the 5' RACE reads, TCRdb lists one record per CDR3 protein. The table has roughly 160,000 distinct CDR3 sequences, about 7% seen once. There are many counts of this clonotype. V lost 6 bases and J lost 6; bases outside the gene matches: 5. The CDR3 runs to 14 residues. Sequences were derived from CD4+ T cells sorted from PBMCs, sampled about 5 days after the first yellow fever vaccination. The V call is TRBV12-3 or TRBV12-4, the J call TRBJ2-1; 10 nucleotides agree with TRBD2. This clonotype was obtained from a man aged 18 to 30 who received the YFV17D yellow fever vaccine. CDR3 sequence: CASSARTSGNEQFF. CDR3 nucleotide sequence: TGTGCCAGCAGCGCTAGGACTAGCGGCAATGAGCAGTTCTTC.